Reported below is one T cell receptor beta chain. This entry belongs to a study of CD8 T cells in Susac syndrome. Study in general: Sequencing included Susac syndrome patients, about six of them with active disease and 8 or 9 in remission.

With random hexamers, reverse transcription was performed on roughly 0.5 to 1 ug of RNA. The amplification used immunoSEQ multiplex PCR on TCR beta CDR3; it spanned 54 Vbeta and 13 Jbeta. TCRdb used MiXCR to reprocess the immunoSEQ multiplex PCR reads, holding one entry per CDR3 protein. Found here are around 81,000 distinct CDR3 sequences, 94% of them singletons; the top ten hold under 1%. Germline V CDR1 and CDR2: GTSNPN, SVGIG (reference sequence). The CDR3 runs 15 residues. V was pared by 5 bases and J by 2 bases, with 17 bases between. What was sequenced was CD8+ T cells from PBMCs. This clonotype was obtained from a human donor with Susac syndrome. The chain employs TRBV30 and TRBJ2-3; no reliable D call. The CDR3 region is CAWDPAGDHTDTQYF. In DNA form, the CDR3 reads TGTGCCTGGGACCCGGCTGGCGACCACACAGATACGCAGTATTTT.